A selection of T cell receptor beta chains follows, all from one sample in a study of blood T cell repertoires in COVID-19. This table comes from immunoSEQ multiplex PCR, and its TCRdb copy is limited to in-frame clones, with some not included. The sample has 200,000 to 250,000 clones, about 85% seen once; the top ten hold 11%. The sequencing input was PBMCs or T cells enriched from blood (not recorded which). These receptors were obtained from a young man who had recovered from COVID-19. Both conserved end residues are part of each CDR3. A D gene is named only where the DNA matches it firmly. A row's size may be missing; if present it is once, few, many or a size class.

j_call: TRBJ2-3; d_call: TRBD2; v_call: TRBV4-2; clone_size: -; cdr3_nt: TGTGCCAGCAGCCAAGGAGGGGCTAGCGGGAGGACTGATACGCAGTATTTT; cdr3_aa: CASSQGGASGRTDTQYF
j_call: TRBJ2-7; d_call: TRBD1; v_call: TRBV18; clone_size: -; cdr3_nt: TGTGCCAGCTCACCCGGACAGGGTGTCGAGCAGTACTTC; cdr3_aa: CASSPGQGVEQYF
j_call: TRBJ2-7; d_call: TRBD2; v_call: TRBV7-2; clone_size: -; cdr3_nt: TGTGCCAGCAGCGGCGAGCGGGAGGTATTCTACGAGCAGTACTTC; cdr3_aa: CASSGEREVFYEQYF
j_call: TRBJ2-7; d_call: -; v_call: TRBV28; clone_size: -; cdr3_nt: TGTGCCAGCACCCTAACGGACATAACCTACGAGCAGTACTTC; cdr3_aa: CASTLTDITYEQYF
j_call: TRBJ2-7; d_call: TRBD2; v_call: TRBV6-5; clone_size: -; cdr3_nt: TGTGCCAGCAGTTATCTGGCGGGAGGGCTCTACGAGCAGTACTTC; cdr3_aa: CASSYLAGGLYEQYF
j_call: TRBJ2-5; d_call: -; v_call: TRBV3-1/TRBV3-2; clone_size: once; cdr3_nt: TGTGCCAGCAGCCCCAGTCCGGGTCGACAAGAGACCCAGTACTTC; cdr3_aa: CASSPSPGRQETQYF
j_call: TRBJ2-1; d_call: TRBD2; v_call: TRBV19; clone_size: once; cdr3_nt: TGTGCCAGTTCGGCGGGGGGGTACAATGAGCAGTTCTTC; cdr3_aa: CASSAGGYNEQFF
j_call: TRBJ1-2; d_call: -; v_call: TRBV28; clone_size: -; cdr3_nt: TGTGCCAGCAGTTTTCAGACACTGTTATATGGCTACACCTTC; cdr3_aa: CASSFQTLLYGYTF
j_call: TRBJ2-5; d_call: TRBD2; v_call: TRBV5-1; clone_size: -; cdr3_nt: TGCGCCAGCAGCTTGGATCCTAGCGGGGGAATGCTTAAGACCCAGTACTTC; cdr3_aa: CASSLDPSGGMLKTQYF
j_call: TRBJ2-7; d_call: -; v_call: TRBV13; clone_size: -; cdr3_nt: TGTGCCAGCAGCCGCCGGGGGACCCCCGGCCACGAGCAGTACTTC; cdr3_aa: CASSRRGTPGHEQYF
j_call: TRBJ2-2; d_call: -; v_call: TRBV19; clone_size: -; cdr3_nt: TGTGCCAGTACCTCCCCTGGCTGGGCCGTTCTGTTTTTT; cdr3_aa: CASTSPGWAVLFF
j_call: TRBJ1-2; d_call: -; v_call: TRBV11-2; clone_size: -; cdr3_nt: TGTGCCAGCAGAAAAACAGGGATCGTTAACTATGGCTACACCTTC; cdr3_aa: CASRKTGIVNYGYTF
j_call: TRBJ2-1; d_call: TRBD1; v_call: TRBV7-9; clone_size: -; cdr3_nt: TGTGCCAGCAGCCAAGACAGGGGGCTGATCAATGAGCAGTTCTTC; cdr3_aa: CASSQDRGLINEQFF
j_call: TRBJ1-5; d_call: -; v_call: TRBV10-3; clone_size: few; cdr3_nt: TGTGCCATCAGTGAGTCGACTAATCAGCCCCAGCATTTT; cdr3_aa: CAISESTNQPQHF
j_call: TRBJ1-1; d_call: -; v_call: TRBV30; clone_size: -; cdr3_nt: TGTGCCTGGAACATAGACATGAACACTGAAGCTTTCTTT; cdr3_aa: CAWNIDMNTEAFF
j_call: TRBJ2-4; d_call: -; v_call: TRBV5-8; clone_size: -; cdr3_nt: TGTGCCAGCAGCTTGGGATCAGGGGCCAAAAACATTCAGTACTTC; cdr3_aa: CASSLGSGAKNIQYF
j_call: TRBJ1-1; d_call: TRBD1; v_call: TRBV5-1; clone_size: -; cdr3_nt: TGCGCCAGCAGCTTTTGGGACAGAAACACTGAAGCTTTCTTT; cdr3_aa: CASSFWDRNTEAFF
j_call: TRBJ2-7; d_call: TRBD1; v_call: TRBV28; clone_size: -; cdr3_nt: TGTGCCAGCAGTGGACAGGGTTCCCTTCTCTACGAGCAGTACTTC; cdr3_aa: CASSGQGSLLYEQYF
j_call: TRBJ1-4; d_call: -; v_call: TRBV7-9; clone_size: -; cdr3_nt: TGTGCCAGCAGCTCCTCAGGGACTAATGAAAAACTGTTTTTT; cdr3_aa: CASSSSGTNEKLFF
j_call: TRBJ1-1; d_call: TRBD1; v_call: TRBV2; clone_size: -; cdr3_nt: TGTGCCAGCAGTAAGACAGGGACAGGGACTGAAGCTTTCTTT; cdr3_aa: CASSKTGTGTEAFF
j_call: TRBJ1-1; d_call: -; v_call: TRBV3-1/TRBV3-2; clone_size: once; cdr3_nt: TGTGCCAGCAGCCAAGGTCCCAGGGTGAGTACTGAAGCTTTCTTT; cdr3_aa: CASSQGPRVSTEAFF
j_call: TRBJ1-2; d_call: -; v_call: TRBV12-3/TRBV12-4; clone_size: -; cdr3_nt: TGTGCCAGCAGCCCTGATCTGGCCTATGGCTACACCTTC; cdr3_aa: CASSPDLAYGYTF
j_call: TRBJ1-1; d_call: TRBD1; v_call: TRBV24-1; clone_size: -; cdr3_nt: TGTGCCACCGCCGGACAGGGCTCTGAAGCTTTCTTT; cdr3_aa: CATAGQGSEAFF
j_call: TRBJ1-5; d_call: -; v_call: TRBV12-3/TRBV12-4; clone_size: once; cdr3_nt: TGTGCCAGCAGTGGGACATGGCAGCCCCAGCATTTT; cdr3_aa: CASSGTWQPQHF
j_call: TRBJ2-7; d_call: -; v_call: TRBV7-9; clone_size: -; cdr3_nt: TGTGCCAGCAGCTTAGCTTGGAGGGGGCCGAGCTCCTACGAGCAGTACTTC; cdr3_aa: CASSLAWRGPSSYEQYF
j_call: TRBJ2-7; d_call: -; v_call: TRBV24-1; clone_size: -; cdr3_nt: TGTGCCACCAGTACTAACTCAAGGGAGGTTTACGAGCAGTACTTC; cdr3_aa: CATSTNSREVYEQYF